A single sample gave rise to the 7 T cell receptor beta chains below, sequenced in a study of cytomegalovirus exposure and HLA in healthy donors. The primer mix had 60 Vbeta and 13 Jbeta primers. TCRdb's copy holds only in-frame clones and misses some; the assay was immunoSEQ multiplex PCR. The profile shows roughly 180,000 clones, approximately 84% of them singletons. The sequencing input was PBMCs. The receptors come from a woman between 50 and 59 years old in good health and CMV-seropositive.

The rearrangement joins TRBV9 to TRBJ1-3, with D tentatively TRBD1 (5 bases). CDR3 length: 14 amino acids. V gave up 3 bases and J gave up 2 bases, with 9 bases separating them. Per the germline V gene, CDR1 is SGDLS and CDR2 is YYNGEE. The CDR3 is CASSGQQTGNTIYF. For the CDR3, the DNA is TGTGCCAGCAGCGGACAGCAAACTGGAAACACCATATATTTT.

This chain connects TRBV5-3 to TRBJ2-1, with 7 bases matching TRBD2. TRBV5-3 is identified as an open reading frame with a role that is uncertain. This CDR3 has 17 amino acids. V was clipped by 3 bases and J by 4 bases; unmatched bases: 13. The chain's CDR3 is CARSSKLDAGAYNEQFF. The CDR3 nucleotides are TGTGCCAGAAGCTCAAAGTTGGATGCGGGAGCGTACAATGAGCAGTTCTTC.

J is TRBJ2-6 and V is TRBV21-1; the table's D call of TRBD2 was not tested on the DNA. TRBV21-1 corresponds to a pseudogene. This CDR3 spans 19 amino acids. CDR3 nucleotide sequence: TGTGCCAGCAGCAAACTCCCGGGGAGGGGGGGCTCTGGGGCCAACGTCCTGACTTTC. Protein product: CASSKLPGRGGSGANVLTF.

In the case of this clone: Other DNA sequences of this sample code for an identical CDR3. This chain links TRBV7-6 with TRBJ2-1; 9 nucleotides agree with TRBD1. CDR3 length equals 15 residues. The V and J ends lost 3 bases and 8 bases, in that order; junction bases with no gene match: 8. Germline CDR1 is SGHVS and CDR2 is FNYEAQ. The CDR3 DNA is TGTGCCAGCAGCTTCAGCAGGGACAGGGAGGATGAGCAGTTCTTC. It translates to CASSFSRDREDEQFF.

This clone was observed a few times. This chain connects TRBV4-1 to TRBJ1-5; D unresolved. With 3 bases removed from V and 6 bases from J, the gap between germline ends came to 12 bases. This CDR3 region has 14 residues. Per the germline V gene, CDR1 is MGHRA and CDR2 is YSYEKL. The CDR3 DNA sequence: TGCGCCAGCAGCCAGCCCACTCTAGGTCAGCCCCAGCATTTT. Translated, it gives CASSQPTLGQPQHF.

The chain recombines TRBV4-2 with TRBJ2-7, with 7 bases lining up with TRBD2. Germline lookup yields CDR1 LGHNA and CDR2 YNFKEQ. J was trimmed by 0 bases and V by 1 base; bases with no gene match: 6. The length of the CDR3 is 16 residues. CDR3 nucleotide sequence: TGTGCCAGCAGCCAAGCTGGGGGGGAGAGCTCCTACGAGCAGTACTTC. Its protein product is CASSQAGGESSYEQYF.

A single count supports this clone. The rearrangement joins TRBV19 to TRBJ1-3; 10 bases are shared with TRBD1. V lost 5 bases and J lost 4; bases outside the gene matches: 5. CDR1 and CDR2 from the germline V gene are LNHDA and SQIVND (reference sequence). The CDR3 spans 15 residues. CDR3 DNA: TGTGCCAGTAGTGATGCGGGACAGGGGGGAAACACCATATATTTT. It yields the protein CASSDAGQGGNTIYF. Based on the CDR3 plus reference TRBV19 and TRBJ1-3, the full variable domain is DGGITQSPKYLFRKEGQNVTLSCEQNLNHDAMYWYRQDPGQGLRLIYYSQIVNDFQKGDIAEGYSVSREKKESFPLTVTSAQKNPTAFYLCASSDAGQGGNTIYFGEGSWLTVV.